This T cell receptor beta chain was captured by sequencing in a study of T cells in Graves' hyperthyroidism and ophthalmopathy. Overall study: Specimen type is peripheral blood, collected at initial diagnosis prior to any treatment. Regarding the study as a whole: Most clonotypes expanded in the thyroid (above 0.001) were also present in blood.

This clonotype was found many times. The antigen remains unidentified. There were TCR beta CDR3 regions amplified from RNA transcripts. First-round RT-PCR with HTBI primers amplified the TCR CDR3 region. Using its own MiXCR run on the multiplex PCR reads, TCRdb lists one record per CDR3 protein. The sample holds approximately 600,000 distinct CDR3 sequences, under 25% seen once. V lost 2 bases and J 6 bases, leaving 12 bases between the germline ends. Germline CDR1 reads SNHLY; CDR2 reads FYNNEI. This CDR3 comprises 14 residues. Diagnoses rested on clinical symptoms, serum thyroxine and TRAb, thyroid ultrasound and orbital computed tomography.

The chain joins TRBV2 to TRBJ2-3; D is ambiguous. Sequencing was carried out using blood. The TCR originated in a man aged 25-45 years with Graves' ophthalmopathy. The DNA for the CDR3 is TGTGCCAGCAGTGAAATGACCCCGAAGGATACGCAGTATTTT. Its protein product is CASSEMTPKDTQYF.